The clone carrying this T cell receptor (beta chain) showed up many times. Antigen specificity is unknown. The library targeted TCRbeta and was prepared with unique molecular identifiers. TCRdb reprocessed the PCR reads via MiXCR and lists one record per CDR3 protein. The table records roughly 16,000 distinct CDR3 sequences, 12% of them present only once. The data derive from a study of T-cell reconstitution after alpha-beta-depleted transplantation in children. Study outcomes and limitations: Surviving recipient T cells and thymic progenitors accounted for the high day-60 TCRbeta diversity observed in some patients.

Trimming removed 3 bases from V and 0 bases from J, with 6 bases in between. This CDR3 has 13 amino acids. Looked up from germline, CDR1 is SGHTA and CDR2 is FQGNSA. This chain uses TRBV7-2 with TRBJ2-7; TRBD2 is a possible D gene (5 bases). This sequence was found in a boy in the first two years of life who had a stem cell transplant for Wiskott-Aldrich syndrome, so the T cells may come from the graft donor. Sequences were derived from PBMCs, mostly from graft donor cells, sampled 180 days after TCRalphabeta/CD19-depleted stem cell transplant. DNA of the CDR3: TGTGCCAGCAGCTTGGCGGGCTCCTACGAGCAGTACTTC. The encoded protein is CASSLAGSYEQYF.